This TCR beta chain was documented in a study of blood T cells in healthy people across ages. The germline V gene has CDR1 MNHNY and CDR2 SVGAGI (reference sequence). CDR3 length: 14 amino acids. J gave up 11 bases and V 5 bases, and 12 bases lay outside the gene matches. For the second PCR, which ran for about 6 to 11 cycles, a sample-barcoded 5' primer and a J-beta primer mix were used. Each cDNA was tagged by a template-switch adaptor containing 12 random nucleotides. Using its own MiXCR run on the 5' RACE reads, TCRdb lists one record per CDR3 protein. The table lists some 1,500,000 distinct CDR3 sequences, approximately 42% of them singletons.

The chain uses TRBV6-6 and TRBJ1-5; 7 bases are shared with TRBD1. This TCR was recovered from a woman aged 18-30 years in good health. Sequencing was performed on blood. In nucleotides, the CDR3 is TGTGCCAGCAGTATGAGGACAGGAGCTCTCGCCCAGCATTTT. Protein product: CASSMRTGALAQHF.